Listed below are T cell receptor beta chains from one sample, sequenced in a study of shared clonotypes between healthy human individuals. Libraries were prepared by immunoSEQ multiplex PCR; TCRdb keeps only in-frame clonotypes and omits some of them. This sample has roughly 2.1 million clones, with approximately 94% found just once. The specimen sequenced was naive CD8+ T cells from PBMCs. The receptors were sampled from a man aged 18 to 30 in good health. Some clones in this sample may be carry-over from other donors' samples. Each CDR3 is given with its conserved first and last residue. Each record gives: J gene, V gene, clone size, D gene, CDR3 protein, CDR3 DNA. D genes are given only for firm matches. Clone size is not always given. Where it is, it says once, few, many or a class for expanded clones.

J gene: TRBJ2-1
V gene: TRBV7-9
clone size: once
D gene: -
CDR3 protein: CASSLSVAGEQFF
CDR3 DNA: TGTGCCAGCAGCTTATCGGTCGCGGGAGAGCAGTTCTTC

J gene: TRBJ2-1
V gene: TRBV28
clone size: -
D gene: -
CDR3 protein: CASSPFRETMYNEQFF
CDR3 DNA: TGTGCCAGCAGTCCATTCCGGGAGACTATGTACAATGAGCAGTTCTTC

J gene: TRBJ2-6
V gene: TRBV6-1
clone size: -
D gene: -
CDR3 protein: CASSEGLVGANVLTF
CDR3 DNA: TGTGCCAGCAGTGAAGGTCTAGTTGGGGCCAACGTCCTGACTTTC

J gene: TRBJ2-7
V gene: TRBV14
clone size: -
D gene: TRBD2
CDR3 protein: CASSLYGTTYYEQYF
CDR3 DNA: TGTGCCAGCAGCCTCTACGGGACTACTTACTACGAGCAGTACTTC

J gene: TRBJ1-3
V gene: TRBV7-2
clone size: -
D gene: TRBD1
CDR3 protein: CASRQGVSGNTIYF
CDR3 DNA: TGTGCCAGCAGACAGGGGGTCTCTGGAAACACCATATATTTT

J gene: TRBJ1-1
V gene: TRBV28
clone size: -
D gene: TRBD1
CDR3 protein: CASSIWGQTNTEAFF
CDR3 DNA: TGTGCCAGCAGCATCTGGGGACAGACCAACACTGAAGCTTTCTTT

J gene: TRBJ2-7
V gene: TRBV7-9
clone size: -
D gene: -
CDR3 protein: CASSSPREKLDEQYF
CDR3 DNA: TGTGCCAGCAGTTCCCCCCGGGAAAAACTAGACGAGCAGTACTTC

J gene: TRBJ1-1
V gene: TRBV7-9
clone size: few
D gene: -
CDR3 protein: CASRRGTAGTEAFF
CDR3 DNA: TGTGCCAGCAGACGCGGGACCGCAGGGACTGAAGCTTTCTTT

J gene: TRBJ2-5
V gene: TRBV15
clone size: -
D gene: TRBD2
CDR3 protein: CASSSGRADQETQYF
CDR3 DNA: TGTGCCTCTTCTAGCGGGAGGGCCGATCAAGAGACCCAGTACTTC

J gene: TRBJ1-5
V gene: TRBV19
clone size: -
D gene: -
CDR3 protein: CASSSPWSNQPQHF
CDR3 DNA: TGTGCCAGTAGTTCCCCGTGGAGCAATCAGCCCCAGCATTTT

J gene: TRBJ2-1
V gene: TRBV2
clone size: -
D gene: -
CDR3 protein: CASRETGLPPYNEQFF
CDR3 DNA: TGTGCCAGCCGGGAGACAGGACTGCCCCCCTACAATGAGCAGTTCTTC

J gene: TRBJ1-1
V gene: TRBV20-1
clone size: few
D gene: -
CDR3 protein: CSEALNTEAFF
CDR3 DNA: TGCAGTGAGGCTCTGAACACTGAAGCTTTCTTT

J gene: TRBJ2-1
V gene: TRBV9
clone size: -
D gene: -
CDR3 protein: CASSVAGADYNEQFF
CDR3 DNA: TGTGCCAGCAGCGTAGCCGGGGCAGACTACAATGAGCAGTTCTTC

J gene: TRBJ1-3
V gene: TRBV9
clone size: -
D gene: -
CDR3 protein: CASSGIDRDSGNTIYF
CDR3 DNA: TGTGCCAGCAGCGGAATAGACAGAGACTCGGGAAACACCATATATTTT

J gene: TRBJ2-2
V gene: TRBV27
clone size: few
D gene: -
CDR3 protein: CASSLWGNTGELFF
CDR3 DNA: TGTGCCAGCAGTTTGTGGGGGAACACCGGGGAGCTGTTTTTT

J gene: TRBJ2-2
V gene: TRBV5-1
clone size: -
D gene: TRBD2
CDR3 protein: CASSLAGDAGAGTGELFF
CDR3 DNA: TGCGCCAGCAGCTTGGCCGGGGACGCGGGAGCTGGCACCGGGGAGCTGTTTTTT

J gene: TRBJ2-1
V gene: TRBV7-6
clone size: -
D gene: -
CDR3 protein: CASSLLKGRGDEQFF
CDR3 DNA: TGTGCCAGCAGCTTATTAAAGGGGAGAGGCGATGAGCAGTTCTTC

J gene: TRBJ2-5
V gene: TRBV4-1
clone size: -
D gene: -
CDR3 protein: CASSQENRKETQYF
CDR3 DNA: TGCGCCAGCAGCCAAGAGAACAGAAAAGAGACCCAGTACTTC

J gene: TRBJ1-1
V gene: TRBV19
clone size: -
D gene: TRBD1
CDR3 protein: CASSIGQGIEAFF
CDR3 DNA: TGTGCCAGTAGTATTGGACAGGGTATTGAAGCTTTCTTT

J gene: TRBJ1-2
V gene: TRBV28
clone size: -
D gene: -
CDR3 protein: CASSLGGAGYTF
CDR3 DNA: TGTGCCAGCAGTTTAGGGGGAGCTGGCTACACCTTC

J gene: TRBJ2-7
V gene: TRBV6-5
clone size: once
D gene: -
CDR3 protein: CASSYDQDEQYF
CDR3 DNA: TGTGCCAGCAGTTACGACCAGGACGAGCAGTACTTC

J gene: TRBJ2-1
V gene: TRBV4-3
clone size: -
D gene: TRBD1
CDR3 protein: CASNMGQGSYNEQFF
CDR3 DNA: TGCGCCAGCAACATGGGACAGGGCTCCTACAATGAGCAGTTCTTC

J gene: TRBJ2-1
V gene: TRBV7-9
clone size: -
D gene: TRBD1
CDR3 protein: CASSSQGQRGVQFF
CDR3 DNA: TGTGCCAGCAGCTCACAGGGGCAAAGGGGAGTGCAGTTCTTC

J gene: TRBJ2-7
V gene: TRBV5-6
clone size: -
D gene: -
CDR3 protein: CASSLNNYEQYF
CDR3 DNA: TGTGCCAGCAGCTTGAATAATTACGAGCAGTACTTC

J gene: TRBJ2-6
V gene: TRBV27
clone size: -
D gene: -
CDR3 protein: CASGLSGANVLTF
CDR3 DNA: TGTGCCTCGGGGTTAAGTGGGGCCAACGTCCTGACTTTC

J gene: TRBJ1-1
V gene: TRBV5-1
clone size: -
D gene: -
CDR3 protein: CASSLGAGLNTEAFF
CDR3 DNA: TGCGCCAGCAGCCTCGGGGCGGGCCTGAACACTGAAGCTTTCTTT

J gene: TRBJ2-7
V gene: TRBV29-1
clone size: -
D gene: -
CDR3 protein: CSVEVQPYEQYF
CDR3 DNA: TGCAGCGTTGAAGTCCAGCCCTACGAGCAGTACTTC

J gene: TRBJ2-1
V gene: TRBV7-7
clone size: -
D gene: TRBD2
CDR3 protein: CASSLESRGDEQFF
CDR3 DNA: TGTGCCAGCAGCTTAGAGTCACGGGGGGATGAGCAGTTCTTC

J gene: TRBJ2-7
V gene: TRBV30
clone size: -
D gene: -
CDR3 protein: CAWSAAGFSYEQYF
CDR3 DNA: TGTGCCTGGAGTGCCGCAGGGTTTTCCTACGAGCAGTACTTC

J gene: TRBJ2-1
V gene: TRBV28
clone size: few
D gene: -
CDR3 protein: CASRDPVGQFF
CDR3 DNA: TGTGCCAGCCGGGACCCGGTCGGGCAGTTCTTC

J gene: TRBJ2-5
V gene: TRBV5-1
clone size: -
D gene: -
CDR3 protein: CASSLEGPQETQYF
CDR3 DNA: TGCGCCAGCAGCTTGGAGGGGCCCCAAGAGACCCAGTACTTC

J gene: TRBJ2-2
V gene: TRBV7-2
clone size: -
D gene: -
CDR3 protein: CASSLVRATGELFF
CDR3 DNA: TGTGCCAGCAGCTTAGTGAGGGCCACCGGGGAGCTGTTTTTT

J gene: TRBJ2-7
V gene: TRBV5-1
clone size: -
D gene: TRBD1
CDR3 protein: CASSLGTGTGYEQYF
CDR3 DNA: TGCGCCAGCAGCTTGGGAACCGGGACAGGATACGAGCAGTACTTC

J gene: TRBJ2-3
V gene: TRBV4-3
clone size: -
D gene: TRBD2
CDR3 protein: CASSQRLAGVSTDTQYF
CDR3 DNA: TGCGCCAGCAGCCAACGACTAGCGGGCGTAAGCACAGATACGCAGTATTTT

J gene: TRBJ2-2
V gene: TRBV7-9
clone size: once
D gene: -
CDR3 protein: CASSLVVGTGELFF
CDR3 DNA: TGTGCCAGCAGCTTAGTGGTTGGCACCGGGGAGCTGTTTTTT

J gene: TRBJ1-1
V gene: TRBV9
clone size: few
D gene: -
CDR3 protein: CASRPAPALNTEAFF
CDR3 DNA: TGTGCCAGCAGACCGGCGCCAGCCTTGAACACTGAAGCTTTCTTT

J gene: TRBJ2-7
V gene: TRBV7-9
clone size: -
D gene: -
CDR3 protein: CASSLGAADTYEQYF
CDR3 DNA: TGTGCCAGCAGCCTTGGGGCAGCGGATACCTACGAGCAGTACTTC

J gene: TRBJ1-5
V gene: TRBV27
clone size: -
D gene: -
CDR3 protein: CASSFRGASRYYSNQPQHF
CDR3 DNA: TGTGCCAGCAGTTTCCGAGGGGCTTCAAGATACTATAGCAATCAGCCCCAGCATTTT

J gene: TRBJ2-1
V gene: TRBV28
clone size: -
D gene: TRBD2
CDR3 protein: CAAQQGLAGYNEQFF
CDR3 DNA: TGTGCCGCGCAACAAGGACTAGCGGGCTACAATGAGCAGTTCTTC

J gene: TRBJ2-6
V gene: TRBV19
clone size: -
D gene: TRBD1
CDR3 protein: CASSTPLGTGGRGANVLTF
CDR3 DNA: TGTGCCAGTAGTACCCCGTTAGGGACAGGGGGCCGTGGGGCCAACGTCCTGACTTTC

J gene: TRBJ2-7
V gene: TRBV2
clone size: -
D gene: -
CDR3 protein: CASGSGTNYEQYF
CDR3 DNA: TGTGCCAGCGGGTCAGGTACAAACTACGAGCAGTACTTC

J gene: TRBJ1-2
V gene: TRBV9
clone size: -
D gene: TRBD1
CDR3 protein: CASSGFLGQGNYGYTF
CDR3 DNA: TGTGCCAGCAGCGGATTCTTAGGACAGGGGAACTATGGCTACACCTTC

J gene: TRBJ1-2
V gene: TRBV19
clone size: -
D gene: -
CDR3 protein: CASRGGLGSGYTF
CDR3 DNA: TGTGCCAGTAGAGGGGGTCTCGGGAGTGGCTACACCTTC

J gene: TRBJ1-4
V gene: TRBV28
clone size: -
D gene: TRBD1
CDR3 protein: CASSNPPGGVFTWGEKLFF
CDR3 DNA: TGTGCCAGCAGCAACCCTCCAGGGGGCGTGTTTACTTGGGGTGAAAAACTGTTTTTT

J gene: TRBJ2-7
V gene: TRBV29-1
clone size: -
D gene: -
CDR3 protein: CSVEGQSLYEQYF
CDR3 DNA: TGCAGCGTTGAAGGACAGAGCTTATACGAGCAGTACTTC

J gene: TRBJ2-1
V gene: TRBV4-3
clone size: -
D gene: -
CDR3 protein: CASSQERDLYNEQFF
CDR3 DNA: TGCGCCAGCAGCCAAGAACGCGACCTATACAATGAGCAGTTCTTC

J gene: TRBJ2-3
V gene: TRBV27
clone size: -
D gene: -
CDR3 protein: CASSLSVDTQYF
CDR3 DNA: TGTGCCAGCAGTTTATCCGTAGATACGCAGTATTTT

J gene: TRBJ1-5
V gene: TRBV4-1
clone size: -
D gene: -
CDR3 protein: CASSQEPHSSNQPQHF
CDR3 DNA: TGCGCCAGCAGCCAAGAGCCCCACAGTAGCAATCAGCCCCAGCATTTT

J gene: TRBJ1-5
V gene: TRBV4-3
clone size: -
D gene: -
CDR3 protein: CASSQDRRNNQPQHF
CDR3 DNA: TGCGCCAGCAGCCAAGATCGGAGGAATAATCAGCCCCAGCATTTT

J gene: TRBJ2-7
V gene: TRBV7-2
clone size: -
D gene: TRBD1
CDR3 protein: CASSPSGQASSYEQYF
CDR3 DNA: TGTGCCAGCAGCCCCTCGGGACAGGCCAGCTCCTACGAGCAGTACTTC

J gene: TRBJ1-1
V gene: TRBV7-9
clone size: -
D gene: -
CDR3 protein: CASSYGVNTEAFF
CDR3 DNA: TGTGCCAGCAGCTATGGGGTGAACACTGAAGCTTTCTTT

J gene: TRBJ1-1
V gene: TRBV5-1
clone size: -
D gene: -
CDR3 protein: CASSLAGGAEAFF
CDR3 DNA: TGCGCCAGCAGCTTGGCCGGAGGGGCTGAAGCTTTCTTT

J gene: TRBJ1-5
V gene: TRBV28
clone size: -
D gene: -
CDR3 protein: CASSYGDSSNQPQHF
CDR3 DNA: TGTGCCAGCAGTTATGGGGACTCTAGCAATCAGCCCCAGCATTTT

J gene: TRBJ1-1
V gene: TRBV5-6
clone size: -
D gene: -
CDR3 protein: CASSWGASTEAFF
CDR3 DNA: TGTGCCAGCAGCTGGGGGGCGAGTACTGAAGCTTTCTTT